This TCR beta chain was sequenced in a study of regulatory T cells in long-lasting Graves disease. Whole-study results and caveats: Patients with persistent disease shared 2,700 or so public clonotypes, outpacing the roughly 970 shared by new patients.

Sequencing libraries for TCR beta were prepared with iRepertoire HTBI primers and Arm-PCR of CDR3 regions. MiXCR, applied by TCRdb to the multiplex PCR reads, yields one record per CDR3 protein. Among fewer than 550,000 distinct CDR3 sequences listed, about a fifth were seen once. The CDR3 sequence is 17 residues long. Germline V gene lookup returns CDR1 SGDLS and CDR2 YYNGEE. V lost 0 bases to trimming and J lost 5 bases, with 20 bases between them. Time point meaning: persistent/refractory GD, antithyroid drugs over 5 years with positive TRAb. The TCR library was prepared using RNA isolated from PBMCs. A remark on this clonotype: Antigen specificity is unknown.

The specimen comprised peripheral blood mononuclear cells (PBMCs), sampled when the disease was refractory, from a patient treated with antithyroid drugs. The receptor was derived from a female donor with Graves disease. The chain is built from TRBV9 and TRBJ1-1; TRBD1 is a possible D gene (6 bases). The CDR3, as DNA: TGTGCCAGCAGCGTAGGTGTAGGGGGTCCCCAAAGGACTGAAGCTTTCTTT. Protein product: CASSVGVGGPQRTEAFF.